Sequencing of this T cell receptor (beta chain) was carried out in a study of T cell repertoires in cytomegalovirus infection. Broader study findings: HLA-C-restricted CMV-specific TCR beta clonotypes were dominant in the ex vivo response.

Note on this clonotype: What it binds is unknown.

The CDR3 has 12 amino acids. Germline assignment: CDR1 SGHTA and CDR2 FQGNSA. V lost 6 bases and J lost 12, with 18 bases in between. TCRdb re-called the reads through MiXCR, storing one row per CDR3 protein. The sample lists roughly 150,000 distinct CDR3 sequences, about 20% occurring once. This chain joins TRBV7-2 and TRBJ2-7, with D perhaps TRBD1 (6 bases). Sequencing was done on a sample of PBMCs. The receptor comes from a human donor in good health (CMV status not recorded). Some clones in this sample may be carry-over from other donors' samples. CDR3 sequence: CASSVFRGEVYF. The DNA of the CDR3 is TGTGCCAGCAGTGTCTTCAGGGGTGAGGTGTACTTC.